This TCR beta chain was captured by sequencing in a study of T cells in localized non-small cell lung cancer. Study results and caveats: The highest T cell clonality was in uninvolved adjacent lung, above tumor.

Repertoires were generated with immunoSEQ multiplex PCR, while TCRdb's copy carries only in-frame clones and drops some. The data show 75,000 to 90,000 clones, around four fifths seen once. Details on this clone: Its specificity is unknown.

Germline loops: CDR1 LNHDA, CDR2 SQIVND (reference sequence). The CDR3 spans 14 residues. After removal of 7 bases from V and 5 bases from J, the junction contained 4 bases not matched to a gene. Sequencing was performed on peripheral blood, taken before any cancer treatment. The receptor was derived from a man between 40 and 70 years old with stage I lung adenocarcinoma. The chain combines TRBV19 with TRBJ1-4, with TRBD1 matching over 10 bases. DNA of the CDR3: TGTGCCAGTACTCGGACAGGGGGAAATGAAAAACTGTTTTTT. Translation: CASTRTGGNEKLFF.